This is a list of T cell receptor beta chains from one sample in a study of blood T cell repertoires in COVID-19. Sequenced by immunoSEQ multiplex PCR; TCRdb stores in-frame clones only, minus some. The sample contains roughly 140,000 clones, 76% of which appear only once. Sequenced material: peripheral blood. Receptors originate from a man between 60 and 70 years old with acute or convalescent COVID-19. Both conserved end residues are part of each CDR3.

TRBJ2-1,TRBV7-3,CASSSTSGRGWNEQFF
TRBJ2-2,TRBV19,CASSLGRNLGTGELFF
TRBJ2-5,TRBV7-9,CASREEQETQYF
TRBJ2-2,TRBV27,CASSFKGVGANTGELFF
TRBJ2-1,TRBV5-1,CASSTRDSYNEQFF
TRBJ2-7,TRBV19,CASSIDNSYEQYF
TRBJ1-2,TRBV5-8,CASSLRGGYGYTF
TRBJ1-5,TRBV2,CASSGPDSNQPQHF
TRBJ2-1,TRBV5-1,CASSLDGTASREQFF
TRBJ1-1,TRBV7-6,CASTQGAGSGTEAFF